This T cell receptor beta chain was sequenced during a study of breast tumors, draining lymph nodes, adjacent tissues. Regarding the study as a whole: Data fit most tumor T cells coming from lymph node, expanding in tumor.

The sample holds many counts of this clonotype. Its target is not known. The CDR3 is made up of 15 amino acids. Germline V lookup: CDR1 MNHEY, CDR2 SMNVEV (reference sequence). With V trimmed by 4 bases and J by 10 bases, 12 bases remained unmatched. MiXCR, applied by TCRdb to the multiplex PCR reads, yields one record per CDR3 protein. The data contain about 46,000 distinct CDR3 sequences, about 21% of them seen just once; the ten biggest clones take up 6.5% to 8%. This receptor was obtained from a female donor with breast cancer. Some clones in this sample may be carry-over from other donors' samples. The chain employs TRBV27 and TRBJ1-4, with TRBD1 matching over 7 bases. The source material was breast tumor tissue. The CDR3 sequence is CASSSRGQLLGKLFF. The CDR3 DNA is TGTGCCAGCAGTTCACGGGGACAGCTACTAGGAAAACTGTTTTTT. Looking up the rest from reference TRBV27 and TRBJ1-4 gives the full variable domain: EAQVTQNPRYLITVTGKKLTVTCSQNMNHEYMSWYRQDPGLGLRQIYYSMNVEVTDKGDVPEGYKVSRKEKRNFPLILESPSPNQTSLYFCASSSRGQLLGKLFFGSGTQLSVL.